This passage covers 2 T cell receptor beta chains from one sample sequenced in a study of cytomegalovirus exposure and HLA in healthy donors. Method: immunoSEQ multiplex PCR; TCRdb's copy keeps in-frame clones and lacks some. Among 300,000 to 400,000 clones listed, over 75% were seen once. Sequencing was done on a sample of PBMCs. These receptors all stem from a man in his thirties or forties in good health and CMV-seronegative.

The V call is TRBV30, the J call TRBJ2-5, with 11 bases lining up with TRBD2. The CDR3 is made up of 17 amino acids. Germline V CDR1 and CDR2: GTSNPN, SVGIG (reference sequence). V lost 2 bases to trimming and J lost 1 base; unmatched junction nucleotides: 9. The CDR3 DNA reads as TGTGCCTGGAGTCCTTCCCGAACTAGCGGGGGCCAAGAGACCCAGTACTTC. This translates into CAWSPSRTSGGQETQYF. The whole variable domain, filled in from reference TRBV30 and TRBJ2-5, reads SQTIHQWPATLVQPVGSPLSLECTVEGTSNPNLYWYRQAAGRGLQLLFYSVGIGQISSEVPQNLSASRPQDRQFILSSKKLLLSDSGFYLCAWSPSRTSGGQETQYFGPGTRLLVL.

This clone was found once. This chain links TRBV18 with TRBJ2-7; TRBD2 aligns across 7 bases. Per germline, CDR1 KGHSH and CDR2 LQKENI. This CDR3 spans 13 amino acids. The V gene end was trimmed by 6 bases and the J gene end by 6 bases; junction bases not matched to a gene: 8. DNA of the CDR3: TGTGCCAGCTCCCTGACTAGCCGGTCCGAGCAGTACTTC. Encoded protein: CASSLTSRSEQYF. Complete variable domain (other parts from reference TRBV18 and TRBJ2-7): NAGVMQNPRHLVRRRGQEARLRCSPMKGHSHVYWYRQLPEEGLKFMVYLQKENIIDESGMPKERFSAEFPKEGPSILRIQQVVRGDSAAYFCASSLTSRSEQYFGPGTRLTVT.